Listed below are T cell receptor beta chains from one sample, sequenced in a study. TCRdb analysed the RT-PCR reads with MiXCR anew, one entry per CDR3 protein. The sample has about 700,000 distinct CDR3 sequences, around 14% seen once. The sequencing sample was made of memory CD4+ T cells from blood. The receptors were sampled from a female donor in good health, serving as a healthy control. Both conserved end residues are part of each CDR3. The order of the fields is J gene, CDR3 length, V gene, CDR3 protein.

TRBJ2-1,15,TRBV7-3,CASSMDSSSYNEQFF
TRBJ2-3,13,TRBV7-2,CASSYRRGDTQYF
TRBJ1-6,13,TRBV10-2,CASIKQNNSPLHF
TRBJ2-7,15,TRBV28,CASSYPGQGRNEQYF
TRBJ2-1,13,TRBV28,CGTGTGNYNEQFF
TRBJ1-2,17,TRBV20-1,CSARAGHGLLINYGYTF
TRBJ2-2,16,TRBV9,CASSVMGLAEAGELFF
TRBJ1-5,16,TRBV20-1,CSARGQGAFSNQPQHF
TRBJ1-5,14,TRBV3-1,CASSQLQGSQPQHF
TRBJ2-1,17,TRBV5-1,CASSRFAAGPAYNEQFF
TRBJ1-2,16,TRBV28,CASSSGQRTANYGYTF
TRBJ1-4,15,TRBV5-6,CASSYKLGESEKLFF
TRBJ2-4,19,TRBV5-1,CASREGLAGFEIAKNIQYF
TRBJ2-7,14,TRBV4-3,CASSQRTGAYEQYF
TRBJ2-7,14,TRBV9,CASSASGSIYEQYF
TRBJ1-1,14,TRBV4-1,CASSHLGLNTEAFF
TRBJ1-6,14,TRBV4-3,CASSPTGGLDPLHF
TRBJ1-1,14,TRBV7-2,CASSLSGGASEAFF
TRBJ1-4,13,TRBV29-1,CSVVGSGNEKLFF
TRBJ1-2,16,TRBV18,CASSPGTEKILYGYTF
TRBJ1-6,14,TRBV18,CASSRTGRDSPLHF
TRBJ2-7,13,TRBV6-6,CASSSQESYEQYF
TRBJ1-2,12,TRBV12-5,CASGLSTAAVTF
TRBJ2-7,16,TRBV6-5,CASSYIRTSGTYEQYF
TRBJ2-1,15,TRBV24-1,CATDRGLTGYNEQFF
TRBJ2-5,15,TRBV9,CASSARDNPLETQYF
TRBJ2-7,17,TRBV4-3,CASSQGTSGSFPYEQYF
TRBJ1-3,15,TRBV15,CATSRDRSAGNTIYF
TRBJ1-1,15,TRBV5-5,CASSLVPYKNTEAFF
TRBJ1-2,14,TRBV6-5,CASSYSGGKGGYTF
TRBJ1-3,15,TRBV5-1,CASSSPGSSGNTIYF
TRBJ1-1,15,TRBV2,CASRDRGEVNTEAFF
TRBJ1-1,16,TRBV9,CASSVTPTGKDTEAFF
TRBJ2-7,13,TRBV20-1,CSARQRSTYEQYF
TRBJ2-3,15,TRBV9,CASSVGQGATDTQYF